Below, 5 T cell receptor beta chains from the same sample are listed, as sequenced in a study of OX40 agonist ivuxolimab in advanced cancers. Libraries were prepared by immunoSEQ multiplex PCR; TCRdb keeps only in-frame clonotypes and omits some of them. The table lists about 64,000 clones, 70% to 90% of them singletons, with 9.8% in the top ten. The sample here was CD4+ or CD8+ T cells sorted from blood, taken in a trial of the OX40 agonist ivuxolimab. Receptors were obtained from an adult with an advanced solid tumor such as melanoma, head and neck, liver or kidney cancer.

This clone was counted only a few times. The gene calls are TRBV19 and TRBJ1-2; possibly TRBD1 for D (5 bases). There are 11 residues in the CDR3. V was trimmed by 3 bases and J by 13 bases, leaving 12 bases between them. CDR1 is LNHDA, CDR2 SQIVND, per germline (reference sequence). The CDR3 DNA is TGTGCCAGTAGTATCGATTACAGGAGCACCTTC. Protein sequence: CASSIDYRSTF.

There are a few counts of this clone. The J gene is TRBJ2-5, the V gene TRBV19; TRBD2 agrees at 10 bases. CDR1 is LNHDA, CDR2 SQIVND, per germline (reference sequence). CDR3 length: 13 amino acids. The V segment lost 4 bases and the J segment 5 bases; nucleotides outside the gene matches: 1. In nucleotides, the CDR3 is TGTGCCAGTAGTAATAGCGGGGGGGAGACCCAGTACTTC. This sequence encodes CASSNSGGETQYF.

The chain uses TRBV5-1 and TRBJ2-1; D is undetermined. Trimming left V 4 bases short and J 8 bases short, with 16 bases between. The CDR3 length is 14 residues. In germline, CDR1 is SGHRS, CDR2 YFSETQ. As DNA, the CDR3 is TGCGCCAGCAGCCGCCTAGGACCCTGGGATGAGCAGTTCTTC. It encodes CASSRLGPWDEQFF.

The chain carries TRBV18 and TRBJ2-3, with 10 bases that match TRBD2. CDR3 length equals 16 residues. Germline V CDR1 and CDR2: KGHSH, LQKENI. The V and J ends lost 2 bases and 4 bases, in that order; junction bases with no gene match: 6. CDR3 protein: CASSPNLAGDSDTQYF. For the CDR3, the DNA is TGTGCCAGCTCACCAAATCTAGCGGGAGACTCAGATACGCAGTATTTT. The whole variable domain, remainder taken from reference TRBV18 and TRBJ2-3, is NAGVMQNPRHLVRRRGQEARLRCSPMKGHSHVYWYRQLPEEGLKFMVYLQKENIIDESGMPKERFSAEFPKEGPSILRIQQVVRGDSAAYFCASSPNLAGDSDTQYFGPGTRLTVL.

In its sample, this clone was seen once. The chain joins TRBV6-6 to TRBJ1-1; D is unclear. The CDR3 has 15 amino acids. Between the trimmed V and J ends, which lost 7 bases and 1 base, there was a span of 16 bases. CDR1 is MNHNY and CDR2 is SVGAGI in the germline V gene (reference sequence). The CDR3 is CASIQGRGKNTEAFF. The CDR3 nucleotides are TGTGCCAGCATTCAAGGGCGGGGAAAGAACACTGAAGCTTTCTTT.